A selection of T cell receptor beta chains follows, all from one sample in a study of prognosis after radiotherapy for stage I lung cancer. TCRdb re-called the multiplex PCR reads through MiXCR, storing one row per CDR3 protein. The profile shows more than 30,000 distinct CDR3 sequences, 35% to 45% of them singletons. The sequences come from PBMCs, collected before or after stereotactic body radiation therapy (not recorded which). These TCRs come from a donor at least 50 years old with non-small cell lung cancer. CDR3s include the opening cysteine and the closing phenylalanine or tryptophan. D genes are given only for firm matches. Clone size is not always given. Where it is, it says once, few, many or a class for expanded clones.

CDR3 protein: CASSLSSGTANTWDLFF
CDR3 DNA: TGTGCCAGCAGTCTTTCTAGCGGGACCGCGAACACCTGGGACCTGTTTTTT
D gene: TRBD2
clone size: -
J gene: TRBJ2-2
V gene: TRBV27

CDR3 protein: CASSQTYVQTSSYTF
CDR3 DNA: TGTGCCAGCAGCCAAACGTATGTACAGACTTCTAGCTACACCTTC
D gene: -
clone size: once
J gene: TRBJ1-2
V gene: TRBV3-1

CDR3 protein: CASSQDRTSGLVNTGELFF
CDR3 DNA: TGCGCCAGCAGCCAAGATCGGACGAGCGGACTGGTGAACACCGGGGAGCTGTTTTTT
D gene: -
clone size: many
J gene: TRBJ2-2
V gene: TRBV4-1

CDR3 protein: CSALRTSGGEDKFF
CDR3 DNA: TGCAGTGCCCTGAGAACTAGCGGGGGGGAAGATAAGTTCTTC
D gene: TRBD2
clone size: many
J gene: TRBJ2-1
V gene: TRBV20-1

CDR3 protein: CASSQDLFGTGDGYTF
CDR3 DNA: TGTGCCAGCAGCCAAGATCTTTTTGGGACAGGGGATGGCTACACCTTC
D gene: TRBD1
clone size: many
J gene: TRBJ1-2
V gene: TRBV3-1

CDR3 protein: CASSPGTAPYEQYF
CDR3 DNA: TGTGCCAGCAGCCCGGGGACGGCCCCCTACGAGCAGTACTTC
D gene: -
clone size: many
J gene: TRBJ2-7
V gene: TRBV7-3

CDR3 protein: CAIRTKPGQGAPEAFF
CDR3 DNA: TGTGCCATCAGAACAAAACCGGGACAGGGGGCTCCTGAAGCTTTCTTT
D gene: TRBD1
clone size: many
J gene: TRBJ1-1
V gene: TRBV10-3

CDR3 protein: CASSVVENYGYTF
CDR3 DNA: TGTGCCAGTAGTGTGGTCGAGAACTATGGCTACACCTTC
D gene: -
clone size: many
J gene: TRBJ1-2
V gene: TRBV19

CDR3 protein: CASSTVGRSNTGELFF
CDR3 DNA: TGTGCCAGCAGCACCGTTGGGAGGTCGAACACCGGGGAGCTGTTTTTT
D gene: -
clone size: -
J gene: TRBJ2-2
V gene: TRBV7-9

CDR3 protein: CASSYARRRGPYNEQFF
CDR3 DNA: TGTGCCAGCAGTTACGCCCGAAGGAGGGGGCCCTACAATGAGCAGTTCTTC
D gene: -
clone size: many
J gene: TRBJ2-1
V gene: TRBV6-5

CDR3 protein: CASSFTSGTRGDNEQFF
CDR3 DNA: TGTGCCAGCAGCTTCACTAGCGGGACTAGGGGCGACAATGAGCAGTTCTTC
D gene: TRBD2
clone size: -
J gene: TRBJ2-1
V gene: TRBV7-9

CDR3 protein: CASSYGDYEQYF
CDR3 DNA: TGCGCCAGCAGCTATGGGGACTACGAGCAGTACTTC
D gene: -
clone size: few
J gene: TRBJ2-7
V gene: TRBV5-1

CDR3 protein: CATRLVGSGADVLNF
CDR3 DNA: -
D gene: -
clone size: -
J gene: TRBJ2-6
V gene: TRBV19

CDR3 protein: CSARDSGRNNSPLHF
CDR3 DNA: TGCAGTGCTAGAGATTCTGGGCGGAATAATTCACCCCTCCACTTT
D gene: -
clone size: -
J gene: TRBJ1-6
V gene: TRBV20-1

CDR3 protein: CSAARDRANSEAFF
CDR3 DNA: TGCAGTGCTGCCCGGGACAGGGCAAATTCTGAAGCTTTCTTT
D gene: TRBD1
clone size: many
J gene: TRBJ1-1
V gene: TRBV20-1

CDR3 protein: CASTLSRVYEQYF
CDR3 DNA: TGTGCCAGCACCCTCTCAAGGGTCTACGAGCAGTACTTC
D gene: -
clone size: medium-sized
J gene: TRBJ2-7
V gene: TRBV27

CDR3 protein: CASSFGNYGYTF
CDR3 DNA: TGTGCCAGCAGTTTCGGCAACTATGGCTACACCTTC
D gene: -
clone size: medium-sized
J gene: TRBJ1-2
V gene: TRBV12-3/TRBV12-4